A selection of T cell receptor beta chains follows, all from one sample in a study of post-analysis software for immune sequencing data. In TCRdb, the PCR reads were re-called with MiXCR into one record per CDR3 protein. Altogether around 400,000 distinct CDR3 sequences are present, 30% to 40% being singletons, with the ten largest covering 7.5% to 8.5%. The sequenced sample consisted of blood. These receptors were obtained from a girl between 2 and 10 years old with multiple sclerosis. CDR3s include the opening cysteine and the closing phenylalanine or tryptophan. The D gene is left open where the match is weak. Some rows mark clone size as missing; the rest say once, few, many or name a class of expanded clone.

D	V	size	J	CDR3	DNA
NA	TRBV6-5	few	TRBJ2-7	CASSYGATYEQYF	TGTGCCAGCAGTTACGGGGCGACCTACGAGCAGTACTTC
NA	TRBV5-1	few	TRBJ2-1	CASSLAVGLTRNEQFF	TGCGCCAGCAGCTTGGCCGTGGGCCTTACCCGTAATGAGCAGTTCTTC
NA	TRBV7-8	few	TRBJ1-3	CASSLGEGGNTIYF	TGTGCCAGCAGCTTAGGGGAAGGTGGAAACACCATATATTTT
NA	TRBV10-3	few	TRBJ2-3	CAISESSSVSTDTQYF	TGTGCCATCAGTGAGTCTTCATCGGTTAGCACAGATACGCAGTATTTT
NA	TRBV12-3/TRBV12-4	few	TRBJ1-1	CASSLADLQGYTEAFF	TGTGCCAGCAGTTTAGCAGACCTACAGGGATACACTGAAGCTTTCTTT
NA	TRBV11-2	NA	TRBJ2-3	CASSLSDGGATDTQYF	TGTGCCAGCAGCTTATCGGACGGCGGAGCGACAGATACGCAGTATTTT
NA	TRBV7-2	once	TRBJ2-1	CASSLPRGGRNEQFF	TGTGCCAGCAGCCTCCCCCGGGGAGGTCGCAATGAGCAGTTCTTC
NA	TRBV5-1	NA	TRBJ1-1	CASSLTLQGNTEAFF	TGCGCCAGCAGCTTAACACTCCAGGGAAACACTGAAGCTTTCTTT
NA	TRBV4-1	few	TRBJ1-1	CASSQDAMNTEAFF	TGCGCCAGCAGCCAAGATGCTATGAACACTGAAGCTTTCTTT
NA	TRBV29-1	NA	TRBJ2-5	CSVEERGPEGAETQYF	TGCAGCGTTGAAGAACGAGGACCGGAGGGGGCAGAGACCCAGTACTTC
TRBD2	TRBV6-5	NA	TRBJ2-3	CASSYDSGQGGKDTQYF	TGTGCCAGCAGTTACGATTCAGGGCAGGGAGGGAAAGATACGCAGTATTTT
NA	TRBV9	NA	TRBJ2-7	CASSASGTGSHEQYF	TGTGCCAGCAGCGCAAGCGGGACAGGCTCTCACGAGCAGTACTTC
NA	TRBV28	NA	TRBJ2-5	CASRLERETQYF	TGTGCCAGCAGATTAGAGCGAGAGACCCAGTACTTC
NA	TRBV5-1	NA	TRBJ2-1	CASSLYQQGNEQFF	TGCGCCAGCAGCTTGTATCAGCAAGGCAATGAGCAGTTCTTC
NA	TRBV29-1	many	TRBJ2-5	CSVEVRVETQYF	TGCAGCGTTGAAGTCCGGGTGGAGACCCAGTACTTC
NA	TRBV5-1	NA	TRBJ1-3	CASSSREGSPGNTIYF	TGCGCCAGCAGCTCCCGAGAGGGGAGCCCTGGAAACACCATATATTTT
TRBD2	TRBV6-5	NA	TRBJ2-7	CASGGGSPDYEQYF	TGTGCCAGCGGCGGCGGGAGCCCCGACTACGAGCAGTACTTC
TRBD1	TRBV12-3/TRBV12-4	NA	TRBJ2-3	CASSTPDRPDTDTQYF	TGTGCCAGCAGCACCCCGGACAGGCCTGACACAGATACGCAGTATTTT
NA	TRBV7-2	few	TRBJ2-7	CASSSSYYEQYF	TGTGCCAGCAGCTCTAGTTACTACGAGCAGTACTTC
NA	TRBV18	few	TRBJ1-6	CASSPIRGGSGSSNSPLHF	TGTGCCAGCTCACCAATTCGTGGGGGTTCAGGGTCATCTAATTCACCCCTCCACTTT
NA	TRBV7-9	few	TRBJ2-7	CASSGEDRHFYEQYF	TGTGCCAGCAGCGGAGAGGACAGACACTTCTACGAGCAGTACTTC
TRBD1	TRBV20-1	NA	TRBJ1-6	CSAPDRVGSPLHF	TGCAGTGCACCCGACAGGGTGGGCTCACCCCTCCACTTT
TRBD1	TRBV10-3	few	TRBJ2-5	CAISPGGWQETQYF	TGTGCCATCAGCCCAGGGGGATGGCAAGAGACCCAGTACTTC
NA	TRBV14	NA	TRBJ2-4	CASSRPLPELEKPINIQYF	TGTGCCAGCAGCCGTCCCCTCCCGGAACTAGAAAAGCCGATTAACATTCAGTACTTC
NA	TRBV21-1	NA	TRBJ2-7	CASGLTGRPYEQYF	TGTGCCAGCGGACTGACAGGACGACCCTACGAGCAGTACTTC
NA	TRBV7-2	once	TRBJ1-1	CASSRMFTGEAFF	TGTGCCAGCAGCCGGATGTTTACGGGCGAAGCTTTCTTT
NA	TRBV24-1	NA	TRBJ2-1	CATSDWSSERFF	TGTGCCACCAGTGATTGGAGCTCTGAGCGGTTCTTC
NA	TRBV9	NA	TRBJ1-1	CASSLGARDTEAFF	TGTGCCAGCAGCCTAGGAGCGAGGGACACTGAAGCTTTCTTT
TRBD1	TRBV28	NA	TRBJ1-2	CASSTGQAVYGYTF	TGTGCCAGCAGTACGGGACAGGCCGTCTATGGCTACACCTTC
NA	TRBV12-3/TRBV12-4	NA	TRBJ1-1	CASSPAAEAFF	TGTGCCAGCAGCCCCGCTGCCGAAGCTTTCTTT
NA	TRBV28	few	TRBJ1-4	CASTPPRAGFEKLFF	TGTGCCAGCACCCCTCCCCGGGCAGGGTTTGAAAAACTGTTTTTT
NA	TRBV11-2	NA	TRBJ2-5	CASSSDYIEWGTQYF	TGTGCCAGCAGCTCGGACTACATAGAGTGGGGGACCCAGTACTTC
NA	TRBV18	NA	TRBJ2-6	CASSLRTLTRTGANVLTF	TGTGCCAGCTCACTGAGGACACTGACTAGGACTGGGGCCAACGTCCTGACTTTC
TRBD2	TRBV29-1	few	TRBJ2-7	CSVSIAGGNEQYF	TGCAGCGTTTCAATAGCGGGGGGGAACGAGCAGTACTTC
TRBD1	TRBV7-6	NA	TRBJ1-4	CASSPQGGRNEKLFF	TGTGCCAGCAGCCCGCAGGGGGGGCGAAATGAAAAACTGTTTTTT
NA	TRBV20-1	few	TRBJ1-2	CSARDWDYGYTF	TGCAGTGCTAGAGATTGGGACTATGGCTACACCTTC
NA	TRBV20-1	NA	TRBJ1-4	CSARDNSLQLNEKLFF	TGCAGTGCTAGAGATAACAGCCTTCAACTTAATGAAAAACTGTTTTTT
NA	TRBV20-1	NA	TRBJ2-7	CSAPVHYEQYF	TGCAGTGCTCCCGTCCACTACGAGCAGTACTTC
NA	TRBV5-1	NA	TRBJ2-2	CASSLRGLDTGELFF	TGCGCCAGCAGCTTGCGGGGGCTAGACACCGGGGAGCTGTTTTTT
NA	TRBV25-1	few	TRBJ2-7	CASSVPHRSEQYF	TGTGCCAGCAGTGTCCCCCACAGAAGCGAGCAGTACTTC
TRBD2	TRBV20-1	NA	TRBJ2-7	CSARDSTSAYEQYF	TGCAGTGCTAGAGATTCGACTAGCGCCTACGAGCAGTACTTC
TRBD1	TRBV28	few	TRBJ1-4	CASSFLRTGGEKLFF	TGTGCCAGCAGTTTCCTCCGGACAGGGGGAGAAAAACTGTTTTTT